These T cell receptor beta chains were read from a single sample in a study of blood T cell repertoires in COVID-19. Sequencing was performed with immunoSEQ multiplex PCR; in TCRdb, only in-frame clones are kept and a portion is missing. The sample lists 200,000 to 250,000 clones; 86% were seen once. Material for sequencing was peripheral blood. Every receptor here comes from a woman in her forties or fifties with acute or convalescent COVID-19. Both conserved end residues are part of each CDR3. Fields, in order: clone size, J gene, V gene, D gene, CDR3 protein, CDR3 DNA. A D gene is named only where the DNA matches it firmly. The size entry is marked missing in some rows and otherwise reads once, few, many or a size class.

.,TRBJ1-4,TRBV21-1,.,CASSDGQDNEKLFF,TGTGCCAGCAGCGACGGACAAGATAATGAAAAACTGTTTTTT
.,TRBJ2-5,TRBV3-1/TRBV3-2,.,CASSQRRHLQETQYF,TGTGCCAGCAGCCAAAGGCGACACCTCCAAGAGACCCAGTACTTC
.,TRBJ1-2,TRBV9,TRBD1,CASSVGTGGNYGYTF,TGTGCCAGCAGCGTTGGGACAGGGGGCAACTATGGCTACACCTTC
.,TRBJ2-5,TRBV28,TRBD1,CASSPWTGQETQYF,TGTGCCAGCAGTCCCTGGACAGGGCAAGAGACCCAGTACTTC
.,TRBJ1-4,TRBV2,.,CASSDPRATNEKLFF,TGTGCCAGCAGTGACCCCCGTGCAACTAATGAAAAACTGTTTTTT
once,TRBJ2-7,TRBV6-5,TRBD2,CASSLGSGRGEQYF,TGTGCCAGCAGCTTGGGAAGCGGGAGAGGCGAGCAGTACTTC
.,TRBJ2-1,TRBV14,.,CASSPPYGSSYNEQFF,TGTGCCAGCAGTCCGCCTTACGGGAGTTCCTACAATGAGCAGTTCTTC
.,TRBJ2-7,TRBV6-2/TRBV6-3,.,CASSYSIGSNEQYF,TGTGCCAGCAGTTACTCGATCGGGTCCAACGAGCAGTACTTC
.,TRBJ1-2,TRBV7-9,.,CASSTLTGTYGYTF,TGTGCCAGCAGCACGCTTACAGGCACCTATGGCTACACCTTC
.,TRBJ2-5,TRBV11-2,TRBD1,CASSFLPGQGRGIGTQYF,TGTGCCAGCAGCTTCCTTCCGGGACAGGGGCGGGGGATAGGGACCCAGTACTTC
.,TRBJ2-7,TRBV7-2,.,CASRLQPGENYEQYF,TGTGCCAGCAGATTGCAACCGGGGGAGAACTACGAGCAGTACTTC
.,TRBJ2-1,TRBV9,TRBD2,CASSVATSGWNEQFF,TGTGCCAGCAGCGTAGCAACTAGCGGGTGGAATGAGCAGTTCTTC
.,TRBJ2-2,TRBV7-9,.,CASSSLDSLGELFF,TGTGCCAGCAGCTCTTTGGACAGCCTCGGGGAGCTGTTTTTT
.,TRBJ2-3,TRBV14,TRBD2,CASSLGASGYSTDTQYF,TGTGCCAGCAGCCTAGGGGCTAGCGGGTATAGCACAGATACGCAGTATTTT
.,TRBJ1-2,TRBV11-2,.,CASSLGDPGGYGYTF,TGTGCCAGCAGCTTGGGGGACCCGGGGGGGTATGGCTACACCTTC
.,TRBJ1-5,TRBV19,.,CASSIGGSDGHSNQPQHF,TGTGCCAGTAGTATAGGTGGATCCGATGGACATAGCAATCAGCCCCAGCATTTT
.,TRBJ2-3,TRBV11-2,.,CASSLVPPRTDTQYF,TGTGCCAGCAGCTTAGTCCCTCCTCGCACAGATACGCAGTATTTT
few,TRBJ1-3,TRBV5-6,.,CASSLRGEVSGNTIYF,TGTGCCAGCAGCTTACGCGGGGAGGTCTCTGGAAACACCATATATTTT
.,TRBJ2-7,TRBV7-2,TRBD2,CASSLSPSGMYEQYF,TGTGCCAGCAGCTTATCTCCTAGCGGGATGTACGAGCAGTACTTC
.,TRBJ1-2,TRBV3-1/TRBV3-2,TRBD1,CASSQEGQVYGYTF,TGTGCCAGCAGCCAAGAGGGACAGGTCTATGGCTACACCTTC
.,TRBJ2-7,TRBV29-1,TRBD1,CSVGPRDRYYEQYF,TGCAGCGTTGGGCCGAGGGACAGATACTACGAGCAGTACTTC
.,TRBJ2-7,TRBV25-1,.,CASSEPGSYEQYF,TGTGCCAGCAGTGAGCCAGGCTCCTACGAGCAGTACTTC
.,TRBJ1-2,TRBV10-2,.,CASSESTGGDYGYTF,TGCGCCAGCAGTGAGTCGACTGGAGGGGACTATGGCTACACCTTC
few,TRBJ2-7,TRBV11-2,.,CASTQGASGVSYEQYF,TGTGCCAGCACTCAGGGGGCTAGCGGGGTATCCTACGAGCAGTACTTC
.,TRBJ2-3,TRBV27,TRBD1,CASSRDRGVDTQYF,TGTGCCAGCAGCCGGGACAGGGGCGTCGATACGCAGTATTTT
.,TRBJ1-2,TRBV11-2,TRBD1,CASSYSGGRFNGYTF,TGTGCCAGCAGCTACTCAGGGGGGCGCTTTAATGGCTACACCTTC
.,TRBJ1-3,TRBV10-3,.,CAISETVSGNTIYF,TGTGCCATCAGTGAAACAGTCTCTGGAAACACCATATATTTT
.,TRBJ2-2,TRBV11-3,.,CASNPGRVTGELFF,TGTGCCAGCAACCCCGGCCGGGTCACGGGGGAGCTGTTTTTT
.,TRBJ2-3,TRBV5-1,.,CASSLAPTSTDTQYF,TGCGCCAGCAGCTTGGCTCCAACTAGCACAGATACGCAGTATTTT
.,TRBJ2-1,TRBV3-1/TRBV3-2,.,CASSHRENEQFF,TGTGCCAGCAGCCATCGAGAAAATGAGCAGTTCTTC
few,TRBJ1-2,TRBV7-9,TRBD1,CASRATGDDGYTF,TGTGCCAGCAGAGCTACAGGGGATGATGGCTACACCTTC
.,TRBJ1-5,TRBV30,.,CAWSGGGSLGQPQHF,TGTGCCTGGAGTGGGGGAGGGAGTCTTGGTCAGCCCCAGCATTTT
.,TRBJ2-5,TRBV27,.,CASSLVPGAGGETQYF,TGTGCCAGCAGTTTGGTCCCAGGGGCCGGTGGAGAGACCCAGTACTTC
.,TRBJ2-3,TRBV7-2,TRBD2,CASSLLVGGRGTDTQYF,TGTGCCAGCAGCCTATTGGTTGGAGGGAGGGGCACAGATACGCAGTATTTT
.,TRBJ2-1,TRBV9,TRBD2,CASSVAAGGIKYNEQFF,TGTGCCAGCAGCGTAGCTGCGGGGGGGATCAAATACAATGAGCAGTTCTTC
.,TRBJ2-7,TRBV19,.,CASSIDSEIYEQYF,TGTGCCAGTAGTATCGACAGCGAGATCTACGAGCAGTACTTC
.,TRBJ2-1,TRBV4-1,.,CASSQGEEQNNEQFF,TGCGCCAGCAGCCAAGGGGAGGAACAAAACAATGAGCAGTTCTTC
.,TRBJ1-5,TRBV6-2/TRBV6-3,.,CASSSLLEPQHF,TGTGCCAGCAGCTCCCTATTGGAGCCCCAGCATTTT
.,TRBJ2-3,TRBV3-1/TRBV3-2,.,CASSLTSLGGQDTQYF,TGTGCCAGCAGCTTAACCAGCCTCGGGGGTCAAGATACGCAGTATTTT
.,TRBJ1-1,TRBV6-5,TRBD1,CASWGQGSILGAFF,TGTGCCAGCTGGGGACAGGGGTCGATTTTGGGAGCTTTCTTT
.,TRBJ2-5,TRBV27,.,CASSLMEGETQYF,TGTGCCAGCAGCCTCATGGAGGGAGAGACCCAGTACTTC
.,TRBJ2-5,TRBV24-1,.,CATSDFTGTQYF,TGTGCCACCAGTGATTTCACCGGGACCCAGTACTTC
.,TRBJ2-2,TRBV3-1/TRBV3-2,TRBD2,CASSQDALAGAPGELFF,TGTGCCAGCAGCCAAGACGCACTAGCGGGAGCTCCCGGGGAGCTGTTTTTT
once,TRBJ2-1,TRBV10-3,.,CAINRGSTSYNEQFF,TGTGCCATCAACCGTGGCTCGACATCCTACAATGAGCAGTTCTTC
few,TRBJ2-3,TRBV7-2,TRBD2,CASSLGFSGSSDTQYF,TGTGCCAGCAGCTTAGGTTTTAGCGGGAGTAGTGATACGCAGTATTTT
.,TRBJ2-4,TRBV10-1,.,CASSEAGGNIQYF,TGCGCCAGCAGTGAGGCAGGGGGGAACATTCAGTACTTC
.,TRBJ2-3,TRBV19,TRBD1,CASSSAGGADTQYF,TGTGCCAGTAGTAGCGCAGGGGGCGCAGATACGCAGTATTTT
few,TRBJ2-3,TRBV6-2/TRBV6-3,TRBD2,CASSSGSGGPRPTDTQYF,TGTGCCAGCAGTTCGGGTAGCGGGGGGCCGAGACCCACAGATACGCAGTATTTT
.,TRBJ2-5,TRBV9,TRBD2,CASTDRASGSRETQYF,TGTGCCAGCACCGACCGGGCTAGCGGGAGTAGGGAGACCCAGTACTTC
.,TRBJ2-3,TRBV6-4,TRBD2,CASSKLAGVHTQYF,TGTGCCAGCAGTAAACTAGCGGGGGTCCATACGCAGTATTTT
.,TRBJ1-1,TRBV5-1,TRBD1,CASTRGTENTEAFF,TGCGCCAGCACCAGGGGGACAGAGAACACTGAAGCTTTCTTT
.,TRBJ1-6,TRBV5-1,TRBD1,CASSLAEDRVRSPLHF,TGCGCCAGCAGCTTGGCCGAGGACAGGGTCAGATCACCCCTCCACTTT
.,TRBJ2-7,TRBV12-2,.,CASPLTSEYFYEQYF,TGTGCAAGTCCCCTGACTAGCGAATATTTCTACGAGCAGTACTTC
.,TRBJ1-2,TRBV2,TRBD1,CASSSTGGGYTF,TGTGCCAGCAGTTCGACAGGGGGAGGCTACACCTTC
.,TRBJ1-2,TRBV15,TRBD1,CATSRTGQGVHYGYTF,TGTGCCACCAGCAGAACGGGACAGGGAGTACACTATGGCTACACCTTC
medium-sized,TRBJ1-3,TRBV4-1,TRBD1,CASSQAGQGNTIYF,TGCGCCAGCAGCCAAGCGGGACAGGGAAACACCATATATTTT
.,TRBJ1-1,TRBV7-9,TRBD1,CASSLPGKIGQAEAFF,TGTGCCAGCAGCTTACCAGGGAAAATAGGACAGGCTGAAGCTTTCTTT
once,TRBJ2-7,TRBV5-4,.,CAGRSDSYEQYF,TGTGCCGGAAGGAGCGACTCCTACGAGCAGTACTTC
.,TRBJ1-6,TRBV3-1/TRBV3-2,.,CASSQSSLQGTTYNSPLHF,TGTGCCAGCAGCCAATCAAGCCTACAGGGTACCACCTATAATTCACCCCTCCACTTT
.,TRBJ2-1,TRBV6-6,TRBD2,CASSATGTSNNEQFF,TGTGCCAGCAGTGCCACCGGGACTAGCAACAATGAGCAGTTCTTC